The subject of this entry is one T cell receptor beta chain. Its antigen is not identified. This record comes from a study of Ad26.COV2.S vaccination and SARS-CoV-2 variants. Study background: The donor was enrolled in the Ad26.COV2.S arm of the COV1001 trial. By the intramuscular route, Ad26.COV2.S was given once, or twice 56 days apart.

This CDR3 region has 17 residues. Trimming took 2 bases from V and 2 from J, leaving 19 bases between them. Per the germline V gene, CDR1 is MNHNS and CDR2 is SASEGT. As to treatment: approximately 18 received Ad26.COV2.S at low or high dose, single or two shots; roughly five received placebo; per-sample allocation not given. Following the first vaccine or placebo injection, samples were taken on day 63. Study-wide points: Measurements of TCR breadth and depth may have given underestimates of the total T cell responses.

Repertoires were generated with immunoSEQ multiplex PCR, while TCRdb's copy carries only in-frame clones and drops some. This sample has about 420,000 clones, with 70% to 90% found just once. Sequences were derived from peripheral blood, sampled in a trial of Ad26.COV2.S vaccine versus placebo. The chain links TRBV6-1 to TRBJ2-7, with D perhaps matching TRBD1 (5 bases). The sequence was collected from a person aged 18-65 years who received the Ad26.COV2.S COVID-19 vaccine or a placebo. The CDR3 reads CASSELGVGYLTYEQYF. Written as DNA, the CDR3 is TGTGCCAGCAGTGAATTAGGGGTTGGCTACCTAACCTACGAGCAGTACTTC.